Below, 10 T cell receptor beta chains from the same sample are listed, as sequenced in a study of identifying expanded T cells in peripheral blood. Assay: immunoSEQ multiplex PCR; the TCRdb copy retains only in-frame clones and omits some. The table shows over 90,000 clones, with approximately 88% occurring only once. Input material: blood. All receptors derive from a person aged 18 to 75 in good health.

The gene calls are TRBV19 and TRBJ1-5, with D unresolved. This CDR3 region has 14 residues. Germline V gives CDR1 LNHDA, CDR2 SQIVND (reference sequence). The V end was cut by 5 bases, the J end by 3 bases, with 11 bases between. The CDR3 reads CASSLRYTNQPQHF. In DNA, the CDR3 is TGTGCCAGTAGTCTCCGGTATACCAATCAGCCCCAGCATTTT.

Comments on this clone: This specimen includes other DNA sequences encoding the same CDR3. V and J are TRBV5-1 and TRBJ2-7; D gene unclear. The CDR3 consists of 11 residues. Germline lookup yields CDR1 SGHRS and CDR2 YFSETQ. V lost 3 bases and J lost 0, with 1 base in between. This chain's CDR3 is CASSSSYEQYF. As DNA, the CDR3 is TGCGCCAGCAGCTCCTCCTACGAGCAGTACTTC.

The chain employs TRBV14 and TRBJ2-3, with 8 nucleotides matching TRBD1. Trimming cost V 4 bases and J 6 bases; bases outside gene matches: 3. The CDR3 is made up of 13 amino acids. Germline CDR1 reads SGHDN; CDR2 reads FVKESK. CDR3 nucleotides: TGTGCCAGCAGCCGGACAGGGACGGATACGCAGTATTTT. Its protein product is CASSRTGTDTQYF.

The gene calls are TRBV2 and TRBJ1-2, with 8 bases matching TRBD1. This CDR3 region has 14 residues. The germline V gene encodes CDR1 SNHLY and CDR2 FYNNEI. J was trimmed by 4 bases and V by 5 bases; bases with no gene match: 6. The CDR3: CASSLRTGIYGYTF. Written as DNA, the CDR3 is TGTGCCAGCAGTTTAAGGACAGGGATCTATGGCTACACCTTC.

The CDR3 nucleotides are TGCGCCAGCAGCCAAGAACTGGCGAGCGGGGGGGCGGATGAGCAGTACTTC. The encoded protein is CASSQELASGGADEQYF. The rearrangement links TRBV4-1 to TRBJ2-7, with 10 bases that match TRBD2. The junction had 12 bases not matched to a gene; V was cut back by 0 bases and J by 7 bases. The CDR3 loop spans 17 amino acids. The germline V gene encodes CDR1 MGHRA and CDR2 YSYEKL.

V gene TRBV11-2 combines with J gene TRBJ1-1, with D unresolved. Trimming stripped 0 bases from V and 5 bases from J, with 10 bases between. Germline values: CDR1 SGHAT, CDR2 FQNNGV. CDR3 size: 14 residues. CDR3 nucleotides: TGTGCCAGCAGCTTAGATGGAGTAAGTACTGAAGCTTTCTTT. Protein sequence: CASSLDGVSTEAFF.

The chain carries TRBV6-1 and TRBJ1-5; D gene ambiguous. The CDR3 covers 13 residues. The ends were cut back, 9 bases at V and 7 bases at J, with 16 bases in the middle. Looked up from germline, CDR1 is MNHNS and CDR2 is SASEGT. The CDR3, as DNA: TGTGCCAGTCAAAAGGACGGAGGGCAGCCCCAGCATTTT. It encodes CASQKDGGQPQHF.

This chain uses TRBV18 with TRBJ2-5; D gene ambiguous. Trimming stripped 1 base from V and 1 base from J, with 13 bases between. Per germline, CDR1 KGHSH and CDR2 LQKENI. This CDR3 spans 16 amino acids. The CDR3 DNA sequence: TGTGCCAGCTCACCACTAAAGGGCCTGGGCCAAGAGACCCAGTACTTC. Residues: CASSPLKGLGQETQYF.

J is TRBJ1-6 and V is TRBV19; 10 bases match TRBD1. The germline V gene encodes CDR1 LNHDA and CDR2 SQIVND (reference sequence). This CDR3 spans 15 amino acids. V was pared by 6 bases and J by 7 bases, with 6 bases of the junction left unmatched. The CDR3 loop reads CASSTDRGANSPLHF. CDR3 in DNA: TGTGCCAGTAGCACGGACAGGGGGGCCAATTCACCCCTCCACTTT.

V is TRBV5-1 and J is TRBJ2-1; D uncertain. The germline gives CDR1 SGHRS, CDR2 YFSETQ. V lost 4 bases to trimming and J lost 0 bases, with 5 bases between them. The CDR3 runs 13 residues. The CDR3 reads CASSPDSYNEQFF. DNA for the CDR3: TGCGCCAGCAGCCCCGACTCCTACAATGAGCAGTTCTTC.